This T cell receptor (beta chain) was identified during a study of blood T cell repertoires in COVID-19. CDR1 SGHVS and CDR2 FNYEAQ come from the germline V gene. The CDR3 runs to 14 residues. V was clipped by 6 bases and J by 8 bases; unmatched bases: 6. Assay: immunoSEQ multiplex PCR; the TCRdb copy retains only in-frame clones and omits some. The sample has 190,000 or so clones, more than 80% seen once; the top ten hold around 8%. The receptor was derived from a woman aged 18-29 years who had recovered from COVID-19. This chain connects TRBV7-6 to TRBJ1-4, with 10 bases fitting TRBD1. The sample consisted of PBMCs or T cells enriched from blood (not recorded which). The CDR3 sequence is CASRPGQGLEKLFF. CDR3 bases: TGTGCCAGCAGACCGGGACAGGGGCTCGAAAAACTGTTTTTT.